This T cell receptor beta chain derives from a study of T-cell reconstitution after alpha-beta-depleted transplantation in children. Many counts were recorded for this clonotype. No antigen is known for it. Preparation of the TCRbeta library involved a method that used unique molecular identifiers. Using its own MiXCR run on the PCR reads, TCRdb lists one record per CDR3 protein. The sample includes a few hundred thousand distinct CDR3 sequences, around 25% of them seen just once. General observations from the study: Reportedly, roughly two months post-transplant, alpha-beta T cells arose from several hundred expanded graft clones. At the one-year point after transplant, T-cell counts and TCRbeta diversity were found to come mostly from T cells that had been newly produced. Surviving recipient T cells and thymic progenitors underlay high day-60 TCRbeta diversity in some patients.

The TCR sequence derives from a male patient younger than 18 who had a stem cell transplant for acute lymphoblastic leukemia, so the T cells may come from the graft donor. Sequenced here: PBMCs, mostly from graft donor cells, sampled 180 days after TCRalphabeta/CD19-depleted stem cell transplant.

CDR3 region: CASSQGSYEQYF. The CDR3 DNA reads as TGTGCCAGCAGCCAAGGCTCCTACGAGCAGTACTTC. The chain employs TRBV4-2 and TRBJ2-7; D is uncertain. Germline V gene sequence: CDR1 LGHNA, CDR2 YNFKEQ. The CDR3 is 12 residues long. The V gene lost 1 base and the J gene lost 0 bases, with 1 base spanning the gap.